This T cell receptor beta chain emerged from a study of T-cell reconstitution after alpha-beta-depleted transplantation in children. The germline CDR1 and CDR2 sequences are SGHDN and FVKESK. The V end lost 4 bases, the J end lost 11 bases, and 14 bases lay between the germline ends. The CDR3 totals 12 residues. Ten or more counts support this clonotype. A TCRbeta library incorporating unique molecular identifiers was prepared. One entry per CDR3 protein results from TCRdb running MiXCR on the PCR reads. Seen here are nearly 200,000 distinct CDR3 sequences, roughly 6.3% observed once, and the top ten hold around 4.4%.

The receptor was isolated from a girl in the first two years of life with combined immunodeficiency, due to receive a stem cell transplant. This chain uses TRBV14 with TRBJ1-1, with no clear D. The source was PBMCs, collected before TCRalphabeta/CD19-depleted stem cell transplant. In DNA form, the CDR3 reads TGTGCCAGCAGCCCCCCTTCCGAGGTCGCTTTCTTT. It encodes CASSPPSEVAFF.